Listed below are T cell receptor beta chains from one sample, sequenced in a study of blood T cell repertoires in COVID-19. Libraries were prepared by immunoSEQ multiplex PCR; TCRdb keeps only in-frame clonotypes and omits some of them. The sample includes fewer than 250,000 clones, around 90% of them seen just once. The specimen sequenced was peripheral blood. These receptors were taken from a man between 65 and 85 years old with acute or convalescent COVID-19. The CDR3 runs from the conserved cysteine through the conserved F or W. A D gene is named only where the DNA matches it firmly. Some rows mark clone size as missing; the rest say once, few, many or name a class of expanded clone.

-	TRBV6-6	TRBD1	TRBJ1-6	TGTGCCAGCAGACAGGGGGATAATTCACCCCTCCACTTT	CASRQGDNSPLHF
-	TRBV30	TRBD2	TRBJ2-7	TGTGCCTGGAATCGGGGGGGTGGTGACGAGCAGTACTTC	CAWNRGGGDEQYF
-	TRBV5-8	-	TRBJ1-2	TGTGCCAGCAGTTTGGGACACAGCCCTATTAGCTACACCTTC	CASSLGHSPISYTF
few	TRBV21-1	-	TRBJ2-3	TGTGCCAGCAGCAAAGGAAGCGGGAGGGCCCGGGGAGATACGCAGTATTTT	CASSKGSGRARGDTQYF
-	TRBV5-1	-	TRBJ2-1	TGCGCCAGCAGCAATCGGGCTAGCATGGACAATGAGCAGTTCTTC	CASSNRASMDNEQFF
-	TRBV5-1	-	TRBJ2-1	TGCGCCAGCAGCTTGATCCCAGCTCAGGGGTACAATGAGCAGTTCTTC	CASSLIPAQGYNEQFF
-	TRBV28	TRBD1	TRBJ1-6	TGTGCCAGCGGCTCACGGGGGACAGGGGCTTCACCCCTCCACTTT	CASGSRGTGASPLHF
-	TRBV3-1/TRBV3-2	-	TRBJ2-1	TGTGCCAGCAGCCAAGCGAGGCTCGAGCAGTTCTTC	CASSQARLEQFF
-	TRBV14	-	TRBJ2-7	TGTGCCAGCAGCCAAGCCGGTCCCTACGAGCAGTACTTC	CASSQAGPYEQYF
-	TRBV6-5	TRBD1	TRBJ1-2	TGTGCCAGCAAGAAAGACAGGGGGCTCAACTATGGCTACACCTTC	CASKKDRGLNYGYTF
few	TRBV6-1	-	TRBJ1-1	TGTGCCAGCAGTGATACAGGGAGAAGGACTGAAGCTTTCTTT	CASSDTGRRTEAFF
-	TRBV6-1	TRBD2	TRBJ2-5	TGTGCCAGCACACACGGGGTAGCGGGTCAAGAGACCCAGTACTTC	CASTHGVAGQETQYF
once	TRBV6-2/TRBV6-3	TRBD2	TRBJ2-1	TGTGCCAGCAGTCACGGGACTAGCGGGAAAAGTGAGCAGTTCTTC	CASSHGTSGKSEQFF
-	TRBV6-2/TRBV6-3	-	TRBJ1-5	TGTGCCAGCAGCAACCCGGACAGTTCAAGGAGTCAGCCCCAGCATTTT	CASSNPDSSRSQPQHF
-	TRBV14	-	TRBJ2-1	TGTGCCAGCAGCCAAGTGGGTTTGAGTAGCGAGCAGTTCTTC	CASSQVGLSSEQFF
-	TRBV12-3/TRBV12-4	-	TRBJ1-2	TGTGCCAGCAGTACGCCGGCTAACTATGGCTACACCTTC	CASSTPANYGYTF